The 8 T cell receptor beta chains reported below all come from one sample, sequenced in a study of OX40 agonist ivuxolimab in advanced cancers. Data came from immunoSEQ multiplex PCR; TCRdb stores just in-frame clones and leaves some out. This table has about 58,000 clones, about 85% appearing once. The starting material was CD4+ or CD8+ T cells sorted from blood, obtained in a trial of the OX40 agonist ivuxolimab. The receptors here all came from an adult with an advanced solid tumor such as melanoma, head and neck, liver or kidney cancer.

The chain is built from TRBV10-3 and TRBJ2-5; no firm D call. V was shortened by 0 bases and J by 5 bases, with 13 bases between the two germline ends. This CDR3 spans 15 amino acids. The germline gives CDR1 ENHRY, CDR2 SYGVKD. In DNA, the CDR3 is TGTGCCATCAGTGAGTCAGGTGGGATACGGGAGACCCAGTACTTC. This translates into CAISESGGIRETQYF.

This chain joins TRBV19 and TRBJ1-2, with D uncertain. V was cut by 6 bases and J by 4 bases, with 9 bases left in between. Germline CDR1 LNHDA, CDR2 SQIVND (reference sequence). The CDR3 has 12 amino acids. The CDR3 DNA reads TGTGCCAGTAGGGACGTAACCTATGGCTACACCTTC. This gives the protein CASRDVTYGYTF.

The chain couples TRBV14 to TRBJ1-2; 9 nucleotides line up with TRBD1. The germline gives CDR1 SGHDN, CDR2 FVKESK. Unmatched junction bases numbered 8, after V lost 5 bases and J lost 4 bases. The CDR3 length is 15 residues. CDR3 bases: TGTGCCAGCAGCGACCACGGGACAGGGTCCTATGGCTACACCTTC. Amino acid sequence: CASSDHGTGSYGYTF.

The CDR3 loop reads CASSPGQPNQPQHF. Written as DNA, the CDR3 is TGTGCCAGCTCACCAGGGCAGCCCAATCAGCCCCAGCATTTT. This chain uses TRBV18 with TRBJ1-5; D is ambiguous. CDR1 KGHSH and CDR2 LQKENI come from the germline V gene. The CDR3 length is 14 residues. V gave up 2 bases and J gave up 3 bases, with 8 bases separating them.

V and J are TRBV11-2 and TRBJ1-3; 7 nucleotides agree with TRBD1. Germline V gives CDR1 SGHAT, CDR2 FQNNGV. This CDR3 is built from 15 residues. V lost 4 bases to trimming and J lost 2 bases; unmatched junction nucleotides: 5. The DNA for the CDR3 is TGTGCCAGCAGCTCGAACAGGGGCCCTGGAAACACCATATATTTT. This sequence encodes CASSSNRGPGNTIYF.

V usage is TRBV28 and J usage is TRBJ1-5, with TRBD1 identical over 10 bases. The germline gives CDR1 MDHEN, CDR2 SYDVKM. CDR3 length: 15 amino acids. The junction had 4 bases not matched to a gene; V was cut back by 6 bases and J by 2 bases. The DNA of the CDR3 is TGTGCCAGCAGACCAGGGACAGGGGGCAATCAGCCCCAGCATTTT. It codes for CASRPGTGGNQPQHF.

This rearrangement joins TRBV7-8 to TRBJ1-3, with D perhaps matching TRBD1 (5 bases). Trimming stripped 3 bases from V and 1 base from J, with 10 bases between. In germline, CDR1 is SGHVS, CDR2 FQNEAQ. The CDR3 has 15 residues. The CDR3 region has the DNA TGTGCCAGCAGCTTCGGTGGGGGGTCTGGAAACACCATATATTTT. This gives the protein CASSFGGGSGNTIYF.

V and J are TRBV18 and TRBJ2-2; a weak D match, TRBD1 (6 bases). The CDR3 has 15 residues. Germline CDR1 is KGHSH and CDR2 is LQKENI. V dropped 2 bases and J dropped 1 base, with 8 bases sitting between them. CDR3 in amino acids: CASSPGRGNTGELFF. CDR3 sequence (DNA): TGTGCCAGCTCACCAGGCAGGGGGAACACCGGGGAGCTGTTTTTT.